This is a list of T cell receptor beta chains from one sample in a study of T cells in Graves' hyperthyroidism and ophthalmopathy. A single record per CDR3 protein comes from TCRdb applying MiXCR to the multiplex PCR reads. The data hold around 620,000 distinct CDR3 sequences, with around 42% observed a single time. Sequenced: peripheral blood or thyroid tissue (not recorded which). The receptors were gathered from an adult woman with Graves' disease, either hyperthyroidism or ophthalmopathy (not recorded which). Both conserved end residues are part of each CDR3. D genes are given only for firm matches. The size field is filled for only some rows; it gives once, few, many or a size class.

TRBV29-1	TRBJ1-2	NA	NA	CSVDQGREYGYTF	TGCAGCGTTGATCAGGGGCGAGAGTATGGCTACACCTTC
TRBV24-1	TRBJ2-7	TRBD1	NA	CAASDSGQENYEQYF	TGCGCCGCCAGTGATTCGGGACAGGAAAACTACGAGCAGTACTTC
TRBV7-9	TRBJ2-7	TRBD1	NA	CASLGQAGEQYF	TGTGCCAGCCTGGGACAGGCGGGCGAGCAGTACTTC
TRBV29-1	TRBJ1-6	NA	NA	CSVDPLQSNSPLHF	TGCAGCGTTGACCCGCTACAGTCTAATTCACCCCTCCACTTT
TRBV2	TRBJ2-5	NA	NA	CASSERGARETQYF	TGTGCCAGCAGTGAAAGGGGGGCCCGGGAGACCCAGTACTTC
TRBV5-1	TRBJ2-2	NA	many	CASSLGWDTSNTGELFF	TGCGCCAGCAGCTTGGGCTGGGACACCTCGAACACCGGGGAGCTGTTTTTT
TRBV5-1	TRBJ2-7	NA	once	CASSGLTTDYEQYF	TGCGCCAGCAGCGGCCTTACTACGGACTACGAGCAGTACTTC
TRBV2	TRBJ2-1	NA	NA	CASSDNGIQFF	TGTGCCAGCAGTGACAATGGGATACAGTTCTTC
TRBV25-1	TRBJ2-7	NA	NA	CASSEWGLRGQYF	TGTGCCAGCAGTGAGTGGGGGTTAAGGGGGCAGTACTTC
TRBV10-2	TRBJ2-7	NA	NA	CASSESGGSHEQYF	TGCGCCAGCAGTGAGTCTGGGGGATCCCACGAGCAGTACTTC
TRBV5-1	TRBJ1-2	TRBD1	many	CASSWEFFGGQYTPTYGYTF	TGCGCCAGCAGCTGGGAGTTTTTTGGGGGACAGTATACGCCGACCTATGGCTACACCTTC
TRBV7-8	TRBJ1-2	NA	NA	CASSLDTENYGYTF	TGTGCCAGCAGCTTAGATACTGAAAACTATGGCTACACCTTC
TRBV29-1	TRBJ2-5	TRBD1	once	CSLGQASQETQYF	TGCAGCTTAGGACAGGCGTCCCAAGAGACCCAGTACTTC
TRBV19	TRBJ2-7	NA	NA	CASLTGGTYEQYF	TGTGCCAGCTTGACCGGCGGGACCTACGAGCAGTACTTC
TRBV20-1	TRBJ1-6	TRBD1	NA	CSASAGTGGSPLHF	TGCAGTGCTAGCGCCGGGACAGGGGGGTCACCCCTCCACTTT
TRBV7-9	TRBJ2-7	TRBD1	NA	CASSLWDRGLPYEQYF	TGTGCCAGCAGCCTGTGGGACAGGGGACTTCCCTACGAGCAGTACTTC